Detailed here is one TCR beta chain. CDR3 length equals 15 residues. Germline trimming cut 8 bases from V and 5 bases from J; bases unmatched to any gene: 13. The sample originates from a study of spatial heterogeneity in lung cancer. Time point specified: sample taken at primary tumor resection. TCRdb reprocessed the 5' RACE reads with MiXCR, giving one entry per CDR3 protein. This sample has more than 80,000 distinct CDR3 sequences, with approximately 12% found just once. The TCR sequence derives from a male donor with early-stage non-small cell lung cancer. Sequenced here: PBMCs, sampled at surgery. This rearrangement joins TRBV12-3 or TRBV12-4 to TRBJ2-3, with TRBD1 matching 7 bases. The CDR3 here is CASQKIGGAIDTQYF. In DNA, the CDR3 is TGTGCCAGCCAGAAGATAGGGGGCGCCATAGATACGCAGTATTTT.